Shown below are 9 T cell receptor beta chains from a single sample sequenced in a study of post-analysis software for immune sequencing data. Study-level points and caveats: Five or six TRBV segments, TRBV5-6, TRBV5-1 and TRBV20-1 among them, were found more frequent in patients than controls.

The TCR beta cDNA libraries contained unique molecular identifiers. One entry per CDR3 protein results from TCRdb running MiXCR on the PCR reads. The table records roughly 800,000 distinct CDR3 sequences, roughly 29% of them present only once. These TCRs are of unknown antigen specificity. The sample consisted of blood. Receptor source: a girl between 10 and 17 years old with multiple sclerosis.

The chain has TRBV20-1 and TRBJ1-2; no clear D gene. The length of the CDR3 is 16 residues. Germline V CDR1 and CDR2: DFQATT, SNEGSKA (reference sequence). Trimming pared 4 bases from V and 3 bases from J, leaving 21 bases between. The CDR3 region has the DNA TGCAGTGCTATTCCTCCTCCGACTTCCCGGGACTATGGCTACACCTTC. Translating gives CSAIPPPTSRDYGYTF.

This chain links TRBV20-1 with TRBJ2-1, with 7 nucleotides matching TRBD2. CDR3 size: 17 residues. CDR1 is DFQATT, CDR2 SNEGSKA, per germline (reference sequence). The trim removed 0 bases at V and 9 bases at J, leaving 17 bases unmatched. CDR3 region: CSARDLMRFGAGPEQFF. The CDR3 DNA reads as TGCAGTGCTAGAGATCTTATGCGCTTCGGAGCGGGACCTGAGCAGTTCTTC.

The rearrangement uses TRBV3-1 and TRBJ2-3, with 11 bases fitting TRBD2. V was clipped by 1 base and J by 4 bases; unmatched bases: 4. CDR1 is LGHDT, CDR2 YNNKEL, per germline (reference sequence). The length of the CDR3 is 16 residues. Written as DNA, the CDR3 is TGTGCCAGCAGCCAAGTGGGTAGCGGGAGGGCAGATACGCAGTATTTT. Amino acid sequence: CASSQVGSGRADTQYF.

This clonotype showed up just once. The chain joins TRBV19 to TRBJ2-3; 8 bases are shared with TRBD2. CDR1 is LNHDA and CDR2 is SQIVND in the germline V gene (reference sequence). V shed 6 bases, J shed 1 base, and the junction held 6 bases outside the gene matches. The CDR3 is 15 residues long. CDR3 sequence: CASSGRGAGTDTQYF. The CDR3 DNA reads TGTGCCAGTAGCGGGAGGGGGGCGGGCACAGATACGCAGTATTTT.

This clonotype was seen many times. This chain links TRBV5-1 with TRBJ2-3; no clear D. V was trimmed by 3 bases and J by 0 bases, leaving 5 bases between them. CDR1 and CDR2 (germline): SGHRS, YFSETQ. The CDR3 length is 13 residues. The CDR3 coding sequence is TGCGCCAGCAGCTCCTACAGCACAGATACGCAGTATTTT. Amino acids: CASSSYSTDTQYF. The variable domain in full, completed from reference TRBV5-1 and TRBJ2-3, reads KAGVTQTPRYLIKTRGQQVTLSCSPISGHRSVSWYQQTPGQGLQFLFEYFSETQRNKGNFPGRFSGRQFSNSRSEMNVSTLELGDSALYLCASSSYSTDTQYFGPGTRLTVL.

Concerning this clonotype itself: At one end the junction does not follow the germline gene, possibly because of a read error. The chain employs TRBV7-2 and TRBJ2-1; 7 bases agree with TRBD1. This CDR3 region has 15 residues. The germline V gene has CDR1 SGHTA and CDR2 FQGNSA. CDR3 sequence: CASSLDSGGYNEQFF. The CDR3 bases are TGTGCCAGCAGTTTAGACTCAGGGGGCTACAATGAGCAGTTCTTC.

The chain joins TRBV11-2 to TRBJ2-7; 8 bases map to TRBD1. This CDR3 contains 17 residues. Germline V gene lookup returns CDR1 SGHAT and CDR2 FQNNGV. The J segment lost 7 bases and the V segment lost 3 bases, leaving 17 bases of the junction unmatched. CDR3 bases: TGTGCCAGCAGCTTTAGTTTCGGACAGGGAGGTTTTTGGGAGCAGTACTTC. Protein product: CASSFSFGQGGFWEQYF.

A remark on this clonotype: A much larger clone lies one base from this, so it may be a read error. The chain couples TRBV29-1 to TRBJ2-1, with D perhaps TRBD1 (6 bases). The CDR3 sequence is 15 residues long. Germline V lookup: CDR1 SQVTM, CDR2 ANQGSEA. The chain's CDR3 is CSVEMTGSSYSEQFF. The CDR3 nucleotides read TGCAGCGTTGAAATGACAGGTTCGTCCTACAGTGAGCAGTTCTTC.

This clonotype was observed a few times. The CDR3 loop reads CSALVEGDRVGYGYTF. For the CDR3, the DNA is TGCAGTGCTTTAGTAGAGGGGGACAGGGTTGGCTATGGCTACACCTTC. The rearrangement uses TRBV20-1 and TRBJ1-2; 9 bases are a match to TRBD1. Germline CDR1 reads DFQATT; CDR2 reads SNEGSKA (reference sequence). V dropped 5 bases and J dropped 4; count of bases not matched to a gene: 14. The CDR3 covers 16 residues.